This T cell receptor beta chain was retrieved from a study of beta chain features in type 1 diabetes. Study observations and caveats: Fewer insertions but more deletions were seen at VDJ junctions in type 1 diabetes patients. Researchers could not determine here whether HLA type influences TCRB rearrangement.

Reverse transcribing all isolated RNA meant expressed TCRB transcripts were sequenced. Clones were sequenced by immunoSEQ multiplex PCR, and TCRdb holds only the in-frame ones, with some missing. The data hold some 330,000 clones, with approximately 9.9% observed a single time. Stem cell-like memory, regulatory, central memory and naive CD4+ cells were sorted via CD45RO/CCR7/CD25/CD127/CD95/CD27. Germline CDR1 is LNHDA and CDR2 is SQIVND (reference sequence). The V gene lost 5 bases and the J gene lost 2 bases, with 17 bases spanning the gap. The CDR3 length is 16 residues. This clone was counted between two and nine times. Its antigen is undetermined.

The TCR was taken from a woman aged 30 to 39 in good health. Material: naive CD4+ T cells from blood. The chain employs TRBV19 and TRBJ2-3; D possibly corresponds to TRBD2 (6 bases). The chain's CDR3 is CASSEGLADYTDTQYF. The CDR3 nucleotides are TGTGCCAGTAGTGAAGGATTAGCGGATTACACAGATACGCAGTATTTT.